The clone carrying this T cell receptor beta chain was counted a single time. This sample is drawn from a study of blood T cell repertoires in COVID-19. Background on the study: Samples representing acute and convalescent COVID-19 were sourced from the United States, Italy and Spain. In each case, the material was cDNA or gDNA derived from T cells, B-cell-depleted T cells, or PBMCs.

CDR3 size: 14 residues. Trimming cost V 3 bases and J 7 bases, with 12 bases left between them. In germline, CDR1 is KGHSH, CDR2 LQKENI. In the authors' workflow: Scientists estimated how many nucleated cells there were by amplifying reference gene primers. Repertoires were generated with immunoSEQ multiplex PCR, while TCRdb's copy carries only in-frame clones and drops some. The V and J calls and clone size are taken from that table; D and trimming were inferred from the DNA. The sample yields roughly 80,000 clones, about four fifths seen once. The receptor was derived from an older woman with acute or convalescent COVID-19. The sample taken for sequencing was peripheral blood. The genes are TRBV18 and TRBJ1-4; the D gene is possibly TRBD1 (6 bases). The CDR3 nucleotides are TGTGCCAGCTCACCCGTAACAGGGCCTGAAAAACTGTTTTTT. Protein sequence: CASSPVTGPEKLFF.